What follows describes a single T cell receptor (beta chain). Its matching antigen is unknown. Germline V lookup: CDR1 SGHKS, CDR2 YYEKEE (reference sequence). V shed 3 bases and J shed 8 bases, with 14 bases lying between them. The CDR3 is 13 amino acids. The data originate from a study of siplizumab effects on memory and regulatory T cells. Study-level results: Mappable alloreactive CD4+ clones averaged approximately 70% Treg-derived with siplizumab versus 26.9% in controls. Naive T cell populations appeared to exhibit greater diversity than memory cells and appeared to be major alloresponse contributors.

Sequencing was performed with immunoSEQ multiplex PCR; in TCRdb, only in-frame clones are kept and a portion is missing. Here the sample spans about 69,000 clones, 88% being singletons. The TCR was taken from a human donor in good health. The J gene is TRBJ1-2, the V gene TRBV5-5; D call uncertain. The source material was Tregs sorted from blood. This chain's CDR3 is CASSSQWVGGYTF. The CDR3 nucleotides are TGTGCCAGCAGCTCCCAATGGGTCGGGGGCTACACCTTC.